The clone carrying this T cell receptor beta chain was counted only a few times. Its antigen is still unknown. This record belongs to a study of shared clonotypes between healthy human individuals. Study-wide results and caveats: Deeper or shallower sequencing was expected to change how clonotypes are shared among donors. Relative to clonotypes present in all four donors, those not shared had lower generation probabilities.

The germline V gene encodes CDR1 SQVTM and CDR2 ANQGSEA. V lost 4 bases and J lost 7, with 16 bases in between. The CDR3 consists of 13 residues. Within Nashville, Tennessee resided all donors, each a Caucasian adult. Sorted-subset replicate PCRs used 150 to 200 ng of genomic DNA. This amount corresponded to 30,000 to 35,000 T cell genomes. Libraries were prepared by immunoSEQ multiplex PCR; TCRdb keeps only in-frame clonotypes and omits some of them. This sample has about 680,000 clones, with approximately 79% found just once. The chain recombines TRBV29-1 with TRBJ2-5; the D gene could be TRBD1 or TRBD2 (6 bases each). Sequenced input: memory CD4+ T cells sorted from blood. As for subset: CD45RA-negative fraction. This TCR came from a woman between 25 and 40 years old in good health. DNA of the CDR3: TGCAGCGTTGTGGGGGGACACGGTGGGACCCAGTACTTC. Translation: CSVVGGHGGTQYF.